Each of the 13 T cell receptor beta chains below was sequenced from the same sample in a study of CD8+ T cells in alopecia areata. Isolated RNA was reverse transcribed into cDNA used as the sequencing template. The data were produced by immunoSEQ multiplex PCR, yet TCRdb's version contains in-frame clones alone and is incomplete. Of some 120,000 clones listed, 61% are singletons. The treatment here: oral pan-JAK inhibitor, 5-10 mg twice daily. Sequencing was performed on CD4+ T cells sorted from blood, taken at week 4, from a patient treated with tofacitinib. The origin of the receptors is a human donor with alopecia areata.

The chain employs TRBV18 and TRBJ1-2; the D gene is possibly TRBD1 (5 bases). The CDR3 spans 14 residues. In germline, CDR1 is KGHSH, CDR2 LQKENI. Trimming removed 3 bases at V and 6 bases at J, with 14 bases between. The CDR3 protein is CASSPLQQVHGYTF. As DNA, the CDR3 is TGTGCCAGCTCACCCCTCCAACAGGTGCATGGCTACACCTTC.

The chain uses TRBV5-6 and TRBJ2-7; TRBD2 might be the D (5 bases). Trimming pared 0 bases from V and 7 bases from J, leaving 11 bases between. CDR1 is SGHDT and CDR2 is YYEEEE in the germline V gene. The CDR3 spans 13 residues. This CDR3 is CASSLVASREQYF. The CDR3 coding sequence is TGTGCCAGCAGCTTGGTGGCTAGCAGGGAGCAGTACTTC.

The chain has TRBV29-1 and TRBJ1-5; D is unresolved. CDR1 and CDR2 (germline): SQVTM, ANQGSEA. There are 14 residues in the CDR3. The V end lost 4 bases, the J end lost 0 bases, and 10 bases lay between the germline ends. The CDR3: CSVVPDDSNQPQHF. CDR3 bases: TGCAGCGTTGTGCCCGACGATAGCAATCAGCCCCAGCATTTT.

Only a few counts were recorded for this clone. The CDR3 reads CASSPRLAESSGANVLTF. DNA for the CDR3: TGTGCCAGCAGCCCGAGACTAGCGGAGAGCTCTGGGGCCAACGTCCTGACTTTC. This chain joins TRBV7-2 and TRBJ2-6; 9 bases fit TRBD2. CDR3 size: 18 residues. Germline CDR1 is SGHTA and CDR2 is FQGNSA. With 5 bases clipped from V and 0 bases from J, the junction kept 8 bases outside the gene matches.

This clone was observed a handful of times. V is TRBV29-1 and J is TRBJ1-1; maybe TRBD1 (6 bases). The CDR3 sequence is 13 residues long. Germline CDR1 is SQVTM and CDR2 is ANQGSEA. The DNA of the CDR3 is TGCACCGCTCGGGGGGCGGGACACACTGAAGCTTTCTTT. As protein: CTARGAGHTEAFF.

The chain recombines TRBV28 with TRBJ2-5, with D possibly TRBD2 on 6 matching bases. The CDR3 totals 12 residues. CDR1 is MDHEN and CDR2 is SYDVKM in the germline V gene. Trimming took 5 bases from V and 12 from J, leaving 16 bases between them. CDR3 amino acids: CASSLRTTGEYF. The CDR3 coding sequence is TGTGCCAGCAGTCTCAGGACTACGGGAGAGTACTTC.

V is TRBV7-9 and J is TRBJ2-7, with a tentative D call TRBD2 (6 bases). CDR1 and CDR2 from the germline V gene are SEHNR and FQNEAQ (reference sequence). V was cut by 5 bases and J by 3 bases, with 20 bases left in between. The CDR3 is 16 residues long. Here the CDR3 reads CASSPERVHGSYEQYF. The DNA for the CDR3 is TGTGCCAGCAGCCCAGAGAGGGTGCACGGGAGCTACGAGCAGTACTTC.

In this sample, this clone turned up once. This chain joins TRBV6-4 and TRBJ1-5; no clear D gene. The germline V gene has CDR1 MRHNA and CDR2 SNTAGT. The CDR3 length is 14 residues. Trimming cost V 7 bases and J 2 bases, with 12 bases left between them. CDR3 protein: CASKIGQGNQPQHF. The CDR3 bases are TGTGCCAGCAAAATTGGTCAGGGCAATCAGCCCCAGCATTTT.

The chain combines TRBV5-4 with TRBJ2-7, with TRBD2 matching 8 bases. The J segment lost 4 bases and the V segment lost 2 bases, leaving 5 bases of the junction unmatched. Germline CDR1 SGHNT, CDR2 YYREEE (reference sequence). The CDR3 is made up of 14 amino acids. The CDR3 sequence: CASSFGLAGYEQYF. In DNA, the CDR3 is TGTGCCAGCAGCTTTGGACTAGCTGGGTACGAGCAGTACTTC.

The chain carries TRBV6-5 and TRBJ2-5; D gene uncertain. Germline CDR1 reads MNHEY; CDR2 reads SVGAGI. This CDR3 contains 14 residues. V gave up 2 bases and J gave up 3 bases, with 10 bases separating them. CDR3 coding DNA: TGTGCCAGCAGTTACCAGGCCAGTAAAGAGACCCAGTACTTC. Translated, it gives CASSYQASKETQYF.

This clone was found a few times. DNA of the CDR3: TGTGCCAGCAGCAAGACAGGGGATGAGCAGTTCTTC. Its protein is CASSKTGDEQFF. The chain is built from TRBV2 and TRBJ2-1; 8 nucleotides align to TRBD1. Per the germline V gene, CDR1 is SNHLY and CDR2 is FYNNEI. The CDR3 loop spans 12 amino acids. V dropped 6 bases and J dropped 8; count of bases not matched to a gene: 3.

This clone was seen a few times. This chain links TRBV5-4 with TRBJ2-4; 10 bases fit TRBD1. The CDR3 is 16 residues long. The germline CDR1 and CDR2 sequences are SGHNT and YYREEE (reference sequence). Trimming took 3 bases from V and 6 from J; bases not matched to a gene: 9. The CDR3 loop is CASSWSDRGHGNIQYF. In DNA, the CDR3 is TGTGCCAGCAGCTGGAGCGACAGGGGGCATGGAAACATTCAGTACTTC. Full variable domain (missing parts from reference TRBV5-4 and TRBJ2-4): ETGVTQSPTHLIKTRGQQVTLRCSSQSGHNTVSWYQQALGQGPQFIFQYYREEENGRGNFPPRFSGLQFPNYSSELNVNALELDDSALYLCASSWSDRGHGNIQYFGAGTRLSVL.

V usage is TRBV5-1 and J usage is TRBJ2-3, with D uncertain. The V end lost 1 base, the J end lost 2 bases, and 8 bases lay between the germline ends. The CDR3 extends over 14 amino acids. Per the germline V gene, CDR1 is SGHRS and CDR2 is YFSETQ. For the CDR3, the DNA is TGCGCCAGCAGCTTGAGTAGCCTCACAGATACGCAGTATTTT. As protein: CASSLSSLTDTQYF.